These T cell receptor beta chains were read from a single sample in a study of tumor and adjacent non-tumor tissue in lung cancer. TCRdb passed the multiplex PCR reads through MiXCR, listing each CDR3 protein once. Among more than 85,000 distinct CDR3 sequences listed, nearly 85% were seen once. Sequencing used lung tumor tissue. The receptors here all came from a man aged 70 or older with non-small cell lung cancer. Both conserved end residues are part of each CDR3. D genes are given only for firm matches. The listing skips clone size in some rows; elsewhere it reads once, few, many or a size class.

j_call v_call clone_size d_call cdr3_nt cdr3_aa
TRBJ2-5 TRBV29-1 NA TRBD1 TGCAACGTTGAGACAGGGGGAAAGACCCAGTACTTC CNVETGGKTQYF
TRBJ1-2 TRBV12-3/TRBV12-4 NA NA TGTGCCAGCAGTATACAAAGGATACGTTGGAACTATGGCTACACCTTC CASSIQRIRWNYGYTF
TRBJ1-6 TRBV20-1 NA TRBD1 TGCAGTGCTAGGGCGCGACAGGGAATTAGTAATGCACCCCTCCACTTT CSARARQGISNAPLHF
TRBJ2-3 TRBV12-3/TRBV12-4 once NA TGTGCCATTAATATTAAAGATACGCAGTATTTT CAINIKDTQYF
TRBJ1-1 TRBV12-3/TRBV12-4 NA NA TGTACCAGCAGTTATTTGGGGGGCCCAGAGGCCAACGTAGAAACTTTCTTT CTSSYLGGPEANVETFF
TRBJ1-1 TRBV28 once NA TGTGCCGGCAGTACTGACGTCCGCGGTCGTACCACTGAAGCTTTCTTT CAGSTDVRGRTTEAFF
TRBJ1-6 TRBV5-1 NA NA TGCGCCAGCAGCTTGGCCGACCGGGGGTCACCCCTCCACTTT CASSLADRGSPLHF
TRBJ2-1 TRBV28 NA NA TGTGCAAGCAGTTTCCCAGGGCACCATGCGCAGTTCTTC CASSFPGHHAQFF
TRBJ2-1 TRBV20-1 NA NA TGCAGTACTTCCGGGTTTGGGCATATCAGCGGGCGGGACAATGAGCAGTTCTTC CSTSGFGHISGRDNEQFF
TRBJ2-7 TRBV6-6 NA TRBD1 TGTGCTAGCAGTTCCAACAGGGGATACTACGAGCTGTACTTC CASSSNRGYYELYF
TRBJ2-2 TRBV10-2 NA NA TGCGCCAGCAGTGACACGTGGGAGCTGTTTTTT CASSDTWELFF
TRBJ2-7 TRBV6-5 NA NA TGTGCCATCAGAAAGTATAGCTCCTACGAGCAGTACTTC CAIRKYSSYEQYF
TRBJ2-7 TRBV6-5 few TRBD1 TGTGTCAGCAGACACACTGGGGGACAGGTAGCCTACGAGCAGTACTTT CVSRHTGGQVAYEQYF
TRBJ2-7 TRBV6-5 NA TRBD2 TGTGACAGCAGCCATACTAGCGGGAGCTCCTACGAACAGTACTTC CDSSHTSGSSYEQYF
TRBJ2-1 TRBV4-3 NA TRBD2 TGCGCCAGCTGCCAAGACCCAGCGGGAGCTGAATACAATGAGCGGTACTTC CASCQDPAGAEYNERYF
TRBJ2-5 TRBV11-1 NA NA TGTGCCAGTACGTCATGGGTTTCGGAGACCCAGTACTTC CASTSWVSETQYF
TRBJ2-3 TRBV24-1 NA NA TGTGCCACCAGTGACCAGTCACAGGTGCCATATACGCAGTATTTT CATSDQSQVPYTQYF
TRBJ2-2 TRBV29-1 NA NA TGCGGCGCTGACGTATCGGGGGGCACCGTGGAGCTGTTTTTT CGADVSGGTVELFF
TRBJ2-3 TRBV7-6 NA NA TGTGCCAGCAGCTCCCAGGTTATAGATACGCAGTATTTT CASSSQVIDTQYF
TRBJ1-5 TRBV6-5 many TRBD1 TGTGCCAGCAGAGACAGGGCTGGGCAGCCCCAGCATTTT CASRDRAGQPQHF
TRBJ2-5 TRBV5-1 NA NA TGCGGCAGCAGCAACCGGGACGGACGGTCCCTAGAGACCCAGTACTTC CGSSNRDGRSLETQYF
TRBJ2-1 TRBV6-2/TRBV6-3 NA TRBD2 TGTGTCAGCAGTGACAGGATTAGCGGGAGTAAGGATGAGCAGTTATTC CVSSDRISGSKDEQLF
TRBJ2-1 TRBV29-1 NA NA TGCCGCGTCCGCGTTAGGGTGGGAGTGGACAATGAGCAGTTCTTC CRVRVRVGVDNEQFF
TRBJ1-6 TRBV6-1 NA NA TGTACCAGCCCTAGACAGGCGAATTCACCCCTCCACTTT CTSPRQANSPLHF
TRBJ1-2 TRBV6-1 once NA TGTGCCAGCAGTGACCGTTTCTATGGCTACGTCTTC CASSDRFYGYVF
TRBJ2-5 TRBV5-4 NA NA TGTGCCAGTAGCTTGATGACTGAGGAACTCGGGACCCAGTACTTC CASSLMTEELGTQYF
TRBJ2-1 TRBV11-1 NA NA TGTGCCAGCAGCCAACAACCGACAAGAGGTGTGCAGTTCTTC CASSQQPTRGVQFF
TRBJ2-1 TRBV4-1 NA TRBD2 TGCGCCAGCAGGCAAGATGCGGCTAGCGGGAGGGCAAATGAGCAGTTCTTC CASRQDAASGRANEQFF
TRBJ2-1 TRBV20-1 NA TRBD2 TGCAATGCTGAGCTACCGGGGGGGCCGCAGTTCTTC CNAELPGGPQFF
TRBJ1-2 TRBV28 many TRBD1 TGTGCCAGCAGGATGGACAGGGGGCGGTATGGCTACACCTTC CASRMDRGRYGYTF
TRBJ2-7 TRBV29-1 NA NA TGCAGCGAGCTGTATTCTTTTGGGGGCTTTTACGAGCAGTACTTC CSELYSFGGFYEQYF
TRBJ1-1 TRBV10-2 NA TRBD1 TGCGCCAGCAGGAGAAATACAGGGGCTGAAAACACTGAAGCTTTCTTT CASRRNTGAENTEAFF
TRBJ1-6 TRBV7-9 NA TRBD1 TGTGCTAGCACCTTAGGGACAGGGGTTTATTCACTCCTCCACTTT CASTLGTGVYSLLHF